The TCR beta chain described here comes from a study of control samples from healthy donors and cancer patients. The germline gives CDR1 MGHDK, CDR2 SYGVNS. The CDR3 sequence is 13 residues long. The V segment lost 6 bases and the J segment 5 bases; nucleotides outside the gene matches: 6. Method: immunoSEQ multiplex PCR; TCRdb's copy keeps in-frame clones and lacks some. The table includes fewer than 200,000 clones, roughly 90% detected once. Material: blood. The receptor was derived from a woman in her forties or fifties in good health. The chain uses TRBV25-1 and TRBJ2-5, with 7 bases aligning to TRBD2. The CDR3 DNA reads as TGTGCCAGCAGCAAGGGAGGGGTTGAGACCCAGTACTTC. This codes for CASSKGGVETQYF.